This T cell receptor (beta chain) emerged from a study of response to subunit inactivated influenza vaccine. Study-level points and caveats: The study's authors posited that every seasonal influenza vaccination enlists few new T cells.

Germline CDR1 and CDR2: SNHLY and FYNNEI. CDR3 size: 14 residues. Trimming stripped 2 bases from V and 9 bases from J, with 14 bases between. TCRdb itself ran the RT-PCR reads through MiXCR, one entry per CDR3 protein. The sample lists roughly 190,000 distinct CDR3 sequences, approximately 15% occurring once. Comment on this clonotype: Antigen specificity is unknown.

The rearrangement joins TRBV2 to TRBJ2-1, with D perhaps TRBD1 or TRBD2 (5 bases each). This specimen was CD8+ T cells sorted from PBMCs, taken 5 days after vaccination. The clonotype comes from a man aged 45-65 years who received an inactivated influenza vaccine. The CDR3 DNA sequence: TGTGCCAGCAGTGAAAGGGGACCCCACGGTGAGCAGTTCTTC. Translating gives CASSERGPHGEQFF.